This entry describes one T cell receptor (beta chain). Its antigen is not known. The immunoSEQ assay was version 4, run in survey mode. Here immunoSEQ multiplex PCR was the method, and the copy in TCRdb shows in-frame clones only, minus some. The table lists about 40,000 clones, 75% to 85% of them singletons. Cells were stimulated with overlapping HIV-1 Gag 15-mer peptides. Memory cells lacking CD40L and CD69 with high CD45RO were sorted. CD4+ T cell counts exceeded 400 cells/uL; CMV serology was positive. These data come from a study of persistence of HIV-infected CD4 T cells. The wider study: Suppressive ART had lasted a median of around eight years.

The CDR3 spans 14 residues. Germline V CDR1 and CDR2: SGHVS, FNYEAQ. V shed 3 bases, J shed 3 bases, and the junction held 3 bases outside the gene matches. Findings and caveats of the study: Compared with CD3/CD28-stimulated cells, CMV- and Gag-responding cells showed lower TCRbeta richness. Degenerate expanded CDR3beta sequences were enriched among CMV- and Gag-responding cells.

The material sequenced was CD4+ T cells sorted from PBMCs after approximately 19-hour stimulation, taken from a patient who received antiretroviral therapy. The clonotype originates from an adult man with HIV who was CMV-seropositive. J is TRBJ2-7 and V is TRBV7-6; 9 bases match TRBD1. The CDR3 spells CASSFGTGFYEQYF. In DNA form, the CDR3 reads TGTGCCAGCAGCTTCGGGACAGGGTTCTACGAGCAGTACTTC.